Listed here are 14 T cell receptor beta chains from one sample, sequenced in a study of shared clonotypes between healthy human individuals. The table came from immunoSEQ multiplex PCR; TCRdb's copy has only in-frame clones and leaves some out. Of over a million clones listed, roughly 96% are singletons. Sequencing was done on a sample of naive CD4+ T cells sorted from blood. Subset: CD45RA+ positively selected. The receptors originated from a young man in good health.

The chain has TRBV1 and TRBJ2-5; the table's D call of TRBD1 was not tested on the DNA. TRBV1 is a pseudogene segment. CDR3 length: 12 residues. In DNA, the CDR3 is TGCACCAGCAGCCCCCTTGGGGCGACCCAGTACTTC. This sequence encodes CTSSPLGATQYF.

The rearrangement joins TRBV9 to TRBJ2-7; D gene unclear. Between the trimmed V and J ends, which lost 4 bases and 6 bases, there was a span of 20 bases. The germline V gene has CDR1 SGDLS and CDR2 YYNGEE. This CDR3 comprises 15 residues. CDR3 nucleotide sequence: TGTGCCAGCAGCCCTCTTGTCGCACGACCCGCCGAGCAGTACTTC. This sequence encodes CASSPLVARPAEQYF.

The genes are TRBV6-6 and TRBJ2-3; 8 positions match TRBD1. This CDR3 comprises 12 residues. Germline CDR1 is MNHNY and CDR2 is SVGAGI (reference sequence). J lost 8 bases, V lost 6 bases, and 4 bases had no gene match. The chain's CDR3 is CASSRQGTTQYF. The CDR3 DNA reads TGTGCCAGCAGCCGACAGGGGACTACGCAGTATTTT.

J is TRBJ2-1 and V is TRBV30, with 8 bases lining up with TRBD1. This CDR3 is 16 amino acids long. The V gene end was trimmed by 4 bases and the J gene end by 8 bases; junction bases not matched to a gene: 16. From germline, CDR1 is GTSNPN and CDR2 SVGIG (reference sequence). CDR3 loop: CAWNPSRTGFIDEQFF. The DNA for the CDR3 is TGTGCCTGGAACCCTTCACGGACAGGGTTTATCGATGAGCAGTTCTTC.

The chain carries TRBV5-5 and TRBJ2-3, with D perhaps assigned TRBD1 or TRBD2 (5 bases each). The CDR3 has 16 residues. Germline loops: CDR1 SGHKS, CDR2 YYEKEE (reference sequence). Trimming removed 0 bases at V and 1 base at J, with 12 bases between. For the CDR3, the DNA is TGTGCCAGCAGCTTGGGAGGGGTGGGAGGCACAGATACGCAGTATTTT. Its translation is CASSLGGVGGTDTQYF.

This chain connects TRBV7-2 to TRBJ1-2, with 11 bases fitting TRBD1. The V segment lost 5 bases and the J segment 6 bases; nucleotides outside the gene matches: 8. From germline, CDR1 is SGHTA and CDR2 FQGNSA. The CDR3 spans 15 residues. CDR3 amino acids: CASSGGQGGLDGYTF. CDR3 coding DNA: TGTGCCAGCAGCGGGGGACAGGGGGGCCTTGATGGCTACACCTTC.

The chain carries TRBV10-3 and TRBJ2-7; 8 bases fit TRBD2. The CDR3 runs to 13 residues. The germline V gene has CDR1 ENHRY and CDR2 SYGVKD. The ends lost 11 bases at V and 0 bases at J; junction bases unmatched: 6. As DNA, the CDR3 is TGTGCCGTCCCGGGAGGGGTCTCCTACGAGCAGTACTTC. Amino acid sequence: CAVPGGVSYEQYF.

The chain combines TRBV2 with TRBJ2-7; tentative D call: TRBD2 (7 bases). CDR1 is SNHLY, CDR2 FYNNEI, per germline. The V gene lost 6 bases and the J gene lost 1 base, with 19 bases spanning the gap. The CDR3 loop spans 16 amino acids. The CDR3: CASSSGPGGWSYEQYF. The CDR3 DNA reads as TGTGCCAGCAGCAGCGGTCCGGGGGGCTGGTCCTACGAGCAGTACTTC.

V gene TRBV6-6 combines with J gene TRBJ2-1; the D gene is possibly TRBD1 (6 bases). Trimming took off 2 bases at V and 1 base at J, with 12 bases between the two ends. This CDR3 comprises 16 residues. Germline V gene sequence: CDR1 MNHNY, CDR2 SVGAGI (reference sequence). DNA of the CDR3: TGTGCCAGCAGTTACCCCCGGGACACGTCCTACAATGAGCAGTTCTTC. This codes for CASSYPRDTSYNEQFF.

This sequence joins TRBV5-8 and TRBJ2-1; D is ambiguous. Trimming pared 2 bases from V and 6 bases from J, leaving 12 bases between. The germline gives CDR1 SGHTS, CDR2 YDEGEE. The CDR3 has 14 amino acids. CDR3 DNA sequence: TGTGCCAGCAGCTTTAGAACTGTCTTCAATGAGCAGTTCTTC. Translation gives CASSFRTVFNEQFF.

The chain is built from TRBV4-2 and TRBJ2-2, with 11 bases aligning to TRBD2. CDR1 is LGHNA, CDR2 YNFKEQ, per germline. V was pared by 5 bases and J by 2 bases, with 4 bases of the junction left unmatched. This CDR3 region has 16 residues. Here the CDR3 reads CASSSGTSGNTGELFF. As DNA, the CDR3 is TGTGCCAGCAGCTCGGGGACTAGCGGAAACACCGGGGAGCTGTTTTTT.

The chain links TRBV27 to TRBJ2-1, with 9 bases that match TRBD1. V gave up 3 bases and J gave up 5 bases; unmatched junction bases: 14. The CDR3 extends over 18 amino acids. The germline V gene encodes CDR1 MNHEY and CDR2 SMNVEV (reference sequence). The CDR3 spells CASSFWGWGTGSNNEQFF. In nucleotides, the CDR3 is TGTGCCAGCAGTTTTTGGGGATGGGGGACAGGGTCGAACAATGAGCAGTTCTTC.

This sequence joins TRBV4-1 and TRBJ2-3; D ambiguous. Trimming shortened V by 0 bases and J by 0 bases, and 7 bases separated the two germline ends. The CDR3 loop spans 15 amino acids. Germline V gene sequence: CDR1 MGHRA, CDR2 YSYEKL. CDR3 DNA sequence: TGCGCCAGCAGCCAAGAAAAGGGCAGCACAGATACGCAGTATTTT. Translating gives CASSQEKGSTDTQYF.

This chain uses TRBV7-8 with TRBJ1-5; 9 nucleotides match TRBD1. The germline V gene encodes CDR1 SGHVS and CDR2 FQNEAQ. Losses at the gene ends were 5 bases for V and 6 bases for J; bases not matched to a gene: 2. The CDR3 loop spans 13 amino acids. CDR3 amino acids: CASSRTGVQPQHF. The CDR3 DNA sequence: TGTGCCAGCAGCCGGACAGGGGTTCAGCCCCAGCATTTT.